This record concerns one T cell receptor (beta chain) sequence. Data came from immunoSEQ multiplex PCR; TCRdb stores just in-frame clones and leaves some out. The sample consists of about 110,000 clones, around 93% of them appearing once. The data derive from a study of OX40 agonist ivuxolimab in advanced cancers. This CDR3 comprises 16 residues. Germline assignment: CDR1 SGHRS and CDR2 YFSETQ. The V segment lost 0 bases and the J segment 0 bases; nucleotides outside the gene matches: 5. The V call is TRBV5-1, the J call TRBJ2-5, with TRBD2 matching 7 bases. The specimen comprised CD4+ or CD8+ T cells sorted from blood, sampled in a trial of the OX40 agonist ivuxolimab. The TCR originated in an adult with an advanced solid tumor such as melanoma, head and neck, liver or kidney cancer. CDR3 in amino acids: CASSLDPGGNQETQYF. The CDR3 DNA sequence: TGCGCCAGCAGCTTGGACCCCGGGGGGAACCAAGAGACCCAGTACTTC.